These T cell receptor beta chains were read from a single sample in a study of T cell changes during pregnancy in multiple sclerosis. The protocol was immunoSEQ multiplex PCR, while the TCRdb copy is restricted to in-frame clones and leaves out a portion. The table shows 65,000 to 85,000 clones, with 92% occurring only once. Sample: peripheral blood, taken after pregnancy. These receptors were taken from a female donor with multiple sclerosis, enrolled in a pregnancy study. The CDR3 runs from the conserved cysteine through the conserved F or W. The D gene is left open where the match is weak.

TRBJ2-6 TRBV5-1 TRBD1 CATAQGYGANVLTF
TRBJ2-2 TRBV19 TRBD2 CASSIVGGGRHTGELFF
TRBJ2-3 TRBV13 TRBD2 CASSFRGGSTDTQYF
TRBJ2-7 TRBV11-2 TRBD2 CASSLETSGHYEQYF
TRBJ2-2 TRBV5-4 TRBD2 CASSSRTSGYTGELFF
TRBJ1-1 TRBV5-4 - CASTTGSREGTEAFF
TRBJ2-1 TRBV11-2 TRBD2 CASSLGPGTSVTEQFF
TRBJ1-1 TRBV18 TRBD1 CASSPTGGENTEAFF
TRBJ2-1 TRBV19 TRBD2 CASSISGGDFLVDEQFF
TRBJ2-7 TRBV4-2 TRBD2 CASSQDLTSGNSYEQYF
TRBJ2-7 TRBV19 TRBD1 CASSIPRDSTYEQYF
TRBJ1-4 TRBV5-6 - CASTAVGSFNEKLFF
TRBJ1-1 TRBV5-1 - CASSLGANLMNTEAFF
TRBJ2-7 TRBV28 TRBD2 CASSGLAWRATYEQYF
TRBJ2-3 TRBV28 TRBD1 CASSGQGASADTQYF
TRBJ2-3 TRBV10-3 TRBD1 CAISETTGGADTQYF
TRBJ2-7 TRBV10-2 TRBD1 CASSESNRGTYEQYF
TRBJ1-1 TRBV6-5 - CASSSQGNTEAFF
TRBJ1-2 TRBV6-1 TRBD1 CAGRRTGSWGYTF
TRBJ2-7 TRBV7-9 - CASTSVISGAYEQYF
TRBJ2-1 TRBV28 - CASREQGARSYNEQFF
TRBJ2-7 TRBV2 - CASRGGFAYEQYF
TRBJ1-5 TRBV12-5 TRBD1 CASGLKAGGAPQHF
TRBJ2-7 TRBV19 - CASSMGQGSYEQYF
TRBJ1-3 TRBV5-8 - CASSLRGSGNTIYF
TRBJ1-1 TRBV4-2 TRBD1 CASSQLDRESTEAFF
TRBJ2-3 TRBV5-6 - CASSLGWREGRTDTQYF
TRBJ2-7 TRBV5-4 TRBD2 CASSSTSGLLTYEQYF
TRBJ1-4 TRBV7-9 - CASSLVRQGNEKLFF
TRBJ2-1 TRBV4-3 TRBD2 CASSQGLAGPYNEQFF
TRBJ1-2 TRBV7-2 - CASSLLLPGGANYGYTF
TRBJ1-2 TRBV30 - CAWSVLGAYGYTF
TRBJ2-1 TRBV7-2 - CASSLDRDSRSFF
TRBJ2-7 TRBV5-1 - CASSLGPGVGYEQYF
TRBJ2-7 TRBV21-1 - CASSRNSFYEQYF
TRBJ1-3 TRBV5-6 - CASSLETENTIYF
TRBJ2-1 TRBV23-1 - CASSQSRVQFF
TRBJ2-1 TRBV7-9 - CASSLWQGSSNEQFF
TRBJ2-2 TRBV27 - CASRGGPLAGELFF
TRBJ2-1 TRBV28 TRBD1 CASSLYTPGQGGGEQFF
TRBJ2-7 TRBV7-9 - CASIKDMSSYEQYF